This is a list of T cell receptor beta chains from one sample in a study of T cell responses to AZD1222 COVID-19 vaccine. Profiling relied on immunoSEQ multiplex PCR, and the TCRdb table lists in-frame clones only, not all of them. This repertoire shows around 150,000 clones, approximately 90% found once; its top ten account for 1.9%. This material consisted of peripheral blood, taken on day 0 of AZD1222 vaccination. Source of these receptors: an adult in good health. Both conserved end residues are part of each CDR3. A D gene is named only where the DNA matches it firmly. Clone size appears in some rows only: once, few, many, or a class for an expanded clone.

clone_size,v_call,d_call,j_call,cdr3_aa,cdr3_nt
-,TRBV29-1,TRBD2,TRBJ2-3,CSVAGLLAGSTDTQYF,TGCAGCGTTGCGGGCCTACTAGCGGGGAGCACAGATACGCAGTATTTT
-,TRBV6-1,TRBD1,TRBJ1-6,CASSAPGTGKTYNSPLHF,TGTGCCAGCAGTGCGCCCGGGACAGGGAAAACTTACAATTCACCCCTCCACTTT
once,TRBV19,TRBD2,TRBJ2-1,CASLLAGGEQFF,TGTGCCAGTCTACTAGCGGGGGGCGAGCAGTTCTTC
-,TRBV27,-,TRBJ1-6,CASSDSRYNSPLHF,TGTGCCAGCAGTGACAGTAGGTATAATTCACCCCTCCACTTT
-,TRBV28,-,TRBJ1-5,CASSPFVNQPQHF,TGTGCCAGCAGTCCTTTCGTCAATCAGCCCCAGCATTTT
-,TRBV7-9,TRBD2,TRBJ2-3,CASSFSGGTDTQYF,TGTGCCAGCAGCTTTAGCGGGGGCACAGATACGCAGTATTTT
-,TRBV9,-,TRBJ1-2,CASSPDRNYGYTF,TGTGCCAGCAGTCCTGACCGGAACTATGGCTACACCTTC
-,TRBV13,-,TRBJ1-2,CASSLGSGPTYGYTF,TGTGCCAGCAGCTTAGGTTCAGGCCCAACCTATGGCTACACCTTC
-,TRBV19,-,TRBJ1-1,CAVRGILMNTEAFF,TGTGCCGTTAGAGGGATTCTTATGAACACTGAAGCTTTCTTT
-,TRBV6-4,-,TRBJ2-3,CASSEGSLADTQYF,TGTGCCAGCAGTGAGGGGAGTTTAGCAGATACGCAGTATTTT
-,TRBV6-4,-,TRBJ1-1,CASSDGDPTEAFF,TGTGCCAGCAGTGACGGAGACCCGACTGAAGCTTTCTTT
-,TRBV6-5,TRBD1,TRBJ1-1,CASRGQGEETEAFF,TGTGCCAGCAGGGGACAGGGTGAGGAAACTGAAGCTTTCTTT
-,TRBV6-5,-,TRBJ1-6,CASSYDREALHF,TGTGCCAGCAGTTACGATAGGGAAGCCCTCCACTTT
-,TRBV5-1,-,TRBJ1-1,CASSLIASNTEAFF,TGCGCCAGCAGCTTGATCGCGAGCAACACTGAAGCTTTCTTT
-,TRBV30,-,TRBJ1-5,CAWSKNPGLNQPQHF,TGTGCCTGGAGCAAAAACCCGGGACTCAATCAGCCCCAGCATTTT
-,TRBV3-1/TRBV3-2,-,TRBJ1-2,CASSQGGGLGATF,TGTGCCAGCAGCCAAGGAGGCGGGTTAGGAGCCACCTTC
-,TRBV28,-,TRBJ1-5,CASRVGGQRNQPQHF,TGTGCCAGCAGGGTTGGGGGGCAAAGAAATCAGCCCCAGCATTTT
once,TRBV19,-,TRBJ2-7,CASRDGSYEQYF,TGTGCCAGTAGGGACGGGTCCTACGAGCAGTACTTC
-,TRBV3-1/TRBV3-2,-,TRBJ2-4,CASGVGVAKNIQYF,TGTGCCAGCGGAGTCGGGGTCGCCAAAAACATTCAGTACTTC
-,TRBV4-3,-,TRBJ1-4,CASSQDSGRGEKLFF,TGCGCCAGCAGCCAAGACAGTGGCAGGGGCGAAAAACTGTTTTTT
-,TRBV10-3,-,TRBJ2-7,CAISDRGVGSYEQYF,TGTGCCATCAGTGATAGGGGGGTTGGGTCCTACGAGCAGTACTTC
-,TRBV19,-,TRBJ1-1,CASRVGKNTEAFF,TGTGCCAGTAGGGTGGGGAAGAACACTGAAGCTTTCTTT
-,TRBV15,-,TRBJ2-5,CATSREGYVETQYF,TGTGCCACCAGCAGAGAGGGGTACGTTGAGACCCAGTACTTC
few,TRBV7-2,-,TRBJ1-3,CASSSGNTIYF,TGTGCCAGCAGCTCTGGAAACACCATATATTTT
-,TRBV5-6,-,TRBJ1-1,CASSLYQGSMNTEAFF,TGTGCCAGCAGCTTGTATCAGGGTAGCATGAACACTGAAGCTTTCTTT
-,TRBV2,-,TRBJ1-3,CASSGVATSGNTIYF,TGTGCCAGCAGTGGGGTAGCGACATCTGGAAACACCATATATTTT
few,TRBV2,-,TRBJ2-3,CASSEFGAWANSDTQYF,TGTGCCAGCAGTGAATTCGGCGCCTGGGCTAACTCGGATACGCAGTATTTT
few,TRBV5-1,-,TRBJ2-5,CASTSGAEETQYF,TGCGCCAGCACCTCGGGGGCAGAAGAGACCCAGTACTTC
-,TRBV10-3,-,TRBJ1-1,CAIREAYTNTEAFF,TGTGCCATCAGGGAAGCATACACCAACACTGAAGCTTTCTTT
-,TRBV4-1,TRBD1,TRBJ1-1,CASSQGQGSTEAFF,TGCGCCAGCAGCCAGGGACAGGGAAGCACTGAAGCTTTCTTT
-,TRBV7-6,-,TRBJ2-5,CASSLGWETQYF,TGTGCCAGCAGCTTAGGTTGGGAGACCCAGTACTTC
-,TRBV11-2,-,TRBJ1-1,CASSLVGNYSNTEAFF,TGTGCCAGCAGCTTAGTCGGCAATTATTCGAACACTGAAGCTTTCTTT
-,TRBV11-2,TRBD1,TRBJ2-7,CASNQRDRGGEQYF,TGTGCCAGCAACCAACGGGACAGGGGCGGCGAGCAGTACTTC
-,TRBV10-3,TRBD1,TRBJ2-7,CAISENRGQGRYEQYF,TGTGCCATCAGTGAGAATAGGGGACAGGGAAGGTACGAGCAGTACTTC
-,TRBV5-1,-,TRBJ2-7,CASSLITASYEQYF,TGCGCCAGCAGCTTGATCACGGCGTCCTACGAGCAGTACTTC
-,TRBV19,TRBD1,TRBJ1-2,CASKKQGDYGYTF,TGTGCCAGTAAGAAACAGGGGGACTATGGCTACACCTTC
-,TRBV12-3/TRBV12-4,-,TRBJ1-2,CASVRDYGYTF,TGTGCCAGCGTCCGAGATTATGGCTACACCTTC
-,TRBV14,-,TRBJ1-1,CASSQKMNTEAFF,TGTGCCAGCAGCCAAAAGATGAACACTGAAGCTTTCTTT
-,TRBV7-8,TRBD2,TRBJ2-1,CASTRGSSYNEQFF,TGTGCCAGCACCCGCGGGAGCTCCTACAATGAGCAGTTCTTC
-,TRBV5-1,TRBD1,TRBJ2-5,CASSSGTGGVETQYF,TGCGCCAGCAGTTCGGGGACAGGGGGCGTGGAGACCCAGTACTTC
once,TRBV2,-,TRBJ2-2,CASSVWQGNTGELFF,TGTGCCAGCAGTGTCTGGCAGGGGAACACCGGGGAGCTGTTTTTT
-,TRBV3-1/TRBV3-2,-,TRBJ2-3,CASSLGRQDTQYF,TGTGCCAGCAGCCTCGGGCGGCAAGATACGCAGTATTTT
-,TRBV5-4,-,TRBJ1-3,CASSQRAGTTSGNTIYF,TGTGCCAGCAGCCAGCGGGCAGGGACTACCTCTGGAAACACCATATATTTT
-,TRBV6-4,-,TRBJ2-1,CASSAYDGESYNEQFF,TGTGCCAGCAGTGCTTACGACGGGGAGTCCTACAATGAGCAGTTCTTC
-,TRBV3-1/TRBV3-2,-,TRBJ2-3,CASSPLLGTDTQYF,TGTGCCAGCAGCCCGTTGCTCGGCACAGATACGCAGTATTTT
-,TRBV3-1/TRBV3-2,TRBD1,TRBJ1-4,CASSRQGGDEKLFF,TGTGCCAGCAGCCGACAGGGCGGAGATGAAAAACTGTTTTTT
-,TRBV28,-,TRBJ2-5,CASSETGTFQETQYF,TGTGCCAGCAGCGAAACCGGGACTTTCCAAGAGACCCAGTACTTC
-,TRBV7-9,-,TRBJ1-1,CASSLNSAATEAFF,TGTGCCAGCAGCTTAAACAGCGCCGCGACTGAAGCTTTCTTT